This record looks at one TCR beta chain sequence and its context. Lung cancer patients with chemo-refractory metastatic non-small-cell disease were given focal radiation plus CTLA-4 blockade with ipilimumab. Per the germline V gene, CDR1 is SNHLY and CDR2 is FYNNEI. The ends were cut back, 0 bases at V and 2 bases at J, with 5 bases in the middle. The CDR3 is 13 residues long. The table came from immunoSEQ multiplex PCR; TCRdb's copy has only in-frame clones and leaves some out. The sample includes just over 35,000 clones, 75% to 90% of them seen just once. This entry belongs to a study of radiotherapy plus CTLA-4 blockade in lung cancer.

The chain recombines TRBV2 with TRBJ2-7; D gene unclear. Sample: peripheral blood, taken from a patient treated with radiotherapy plus ipilimumab. This sequence originates from a human donor with non-small cell lung cancer who had stable disease on radiotherapy plus ipilimumab. CDR3 residues: CASSEATAYEQYF. DNA for the CDR3: TGTGCCAGCAGTGAAGCAACAGCCTACGAGCAGTACTTC.